Presented here are 20 T cell receptor beta chains from one specimen sequenced in a study of Graves' ophthalmopathy and Graves' hyperthyroidism. For repertoire sequencing, the TCR beta CDR3 regions were amplified from RNA transcripts. HTBI-primed RT-PCR formed the first round, and a multiplex PCR formed the second. TCRdb reprocessed the multiplex PCR reads with MiXCR, giving one entry per CDR3 protein. The profile shows over 15,000 distinct CDR3 sequences, 46% of them singletons. Sequencing was performed on peripheral blood. The receptor source for this set is a woman between 35 and 50 years old with stable Graves' hyperthyroidism.

CDR3 in DNA: TGTGCCAGCAGGCAAGGGGGGGATGAGCAGTTCTTC. This gives the protein CASRQGGDEQFF. V and J are TRBV6-2 or TRBV6-3 and TRBJ2-1, with D possibly matching TRBD2 (7 bases). The CDR3 is made up of 12 amino acids. The germline V gene has CDR1 MNHEY and CDR2 SVGEGT. Trimming shortened V by 6 bases and J by 8 bases, and 11 bases separated the two germline ends.

This clonotype showed up just a few times. The chain carries TRBV9 and TRBJ1-2; 9 positions agree with TRBD1. The CDR3 contains 13 residues. CDR1 SGDLS and CDR2 YYNGEE come from the germline V gene. V trimming: 4 bases; J trimming: 6 bases; junction bases outside the gene matches: 4. Written as DNA, the CDR3 is TGTGCCAGCAGCCCCCGACAGGGGGATGGCTACACCTTC. Protein sequence: CASSPRQGDGYTF.

The chain recombines TRBV2 with TRBJ1-2; unclear D gene. CDR3 size: 12 residues. V lost 8 bases to trimming and J lost 6 bases, with 13 bases between them. Germline loops: CDR1 SNHLY, CDR2 FYNNEI. The chain's CDR3 is CASQFGLDGYTF. CDR3 sequence (DNA): TGTGCCAGCCAGTTTGGGCTGGATGGCTACACCTTC.

V gene TRBV19 combines with J gene TRBJ2-6, with 8 positions matching TRBD1. The CDR3 sequence is 17 residues long. V shed 3 bases, J shed 2 bases, and the junction held 6 bases outside the gene matches. Germline CDR1 and CDR2: LNHDA and SQIVND (reference sequence). This CDR3 reads CASSIGRGLAGANVLTF. CDR3 sequence (DNA): TGTGCCAGTAGTATCGGCAGGGGGCTAGCTGGGGCCAACGTCCTGACTTTC.

The gene calls are TRBV20-1 and TRBJ2-3; 13 bases match TRBD2. Germline V gene sequence: CDR1 DFQATT, CDR2 SNEGSKA (reference sequence). This CDR3 has 19 amino acids. Unmatched junction bases numbered 21, after V lost 6 bases and J lost 6 bases. The CDR3 DNA reads as TGCAGTGCCAGGGTACTAGCGGGGGGGCTGGGCCCACCCGGGGATACGCAGTATTTT. Residues: CSARVLAGGLGPPGDTQYF.

This rearrangement joins TRBV3-1 to TRBJ2-2, with 10 positions matching TRBD1. Germline V gene lookup returns CDR1 LGHDT and CDR2 YNNKEL (reference sequence). Trimming removed 0 bases from V and 6 bases from J; junction bases left unmatched: 13. The CDR3 extends over 19 amino acids. The DNA of the CDR3 is TGTGCCAGCAGCCAAGATAGGGACAGGGGTGTTGTTTTTCCCGGGGAGCTGTTTTTT. Its translation: CASSQDRDRGVVFPGELFF.

The sample holds many counts of this clonotype. Germline and junction disagree at one end, which may indicate a read error. The chain recombines TRBV7-9 with TRBJ2-7; 8 positions agree with TRBD1. CDR1 SEHNR and CDR2 FQNEAQ come from the germline V gene (reference sequence). This CDR3 has 14 amino acids. The CDR3 is CASSPRDRSYEQCF. The CDR3 region has the DNA TGTGCCAGCAGCCCACGGGACAGGTCCTACGAGCAGTGCTTC.

This clonotype has at least ten counts. CDR3 loop: CASSSDRRGAGVNTIYF. The DNA for the CDR3 is TGTGCCAGCAGTAGTGACAGGAGAGGAGCGGGTGTAAACACCATATATTTT. This chain links TRBV2 with TRBJ1-3; a possible D gene is TRBD1 (6 bases). This CDR3 comprises 17 residues. The germline CDR1 and CDR2 sequences are SNHLY and FYNNEI. V was pared by 5 bases and J by 6 bases, with 23 bases between.

A word on this clonotype: A much larger clone lies one base from this, so it may be a read error. The rearrangement links TRBV6-1 to TRBJ2-3; D gene uncertain. The CDR3 sequence is 14 residues long. Germline assignment: CDR1 MNHNS and CDR2 SASEGT. The ends were cut back, 2 bases at V and 6 bases at J, with 12 bases in the middle. The CDR3 DNA reads TGTGCCAGCAGTGAAACAGAGGATTGGGATACGCAGTATTTT. This sequence encodes CASSETEDWDTQYF.

The rearrangement links TRBV10-3 to TRBJ2-7, with D uncertain. The CDR3 totals 15 residues. From germline, CDR1 is ENHRY and CDR2 SYGVKD. Trimming took 6 bases from V and 0 from J, leaving 15 bases between them. CDR3 in DNA: TGTGCCATCAGATCCCACAATCAATCCTCCTACGAGCAGTACTTC. Residues: CAIRSHNQSSYEQYF.

The chain links TRBV5-1 to TRBJ1-6, with D possibly TRBD1 on 6 matching bases. The ends were cut back, 0 bases at V and 10 bases at J, with 14 bases in the middle. Germline V gives CDR1 SGHRS, CDR2 YFSETQ. This CDR3 is built from 15 residues. For the CDR3, the DNA is TGCGCCAGCAGCTTGGAGGCAGGGGTAGGGTCACCCCTCCACTTT. Translation: CASSLEAGVGSPLHF. The full variable domain, in which reference TRBV5-1 and TRBJ1-6 provide the parts outside the CDR3, is KAGVTQTPRYLIKTRGQQVTLSCSPISGHRSVSWYQQTPGQGLQFLFEYFSETQRNKGNFPGRFSGRQFSNSRSEMNVSTLELGDSALYLCASSLEAGVGSPLHFGNGTRLTVT.

Judged by abundance, this clonotype is medium-sized. The V call is TRBV2, the J call TRBJ2-5; 9 positions match TRBD2. The germline CDR1 and CDR2 sequences are SNHLY and FYNNEI. With V trimmed by 7 bases and J by 5 bases, 8 bases remained unmatched. There are 14 residues in the CDR3. For the CDR3, the DNA is TGTGCCAGCATCCGCTCGGCGGGGGGGGAGACCCAGTACTTC. Translating gives CASIRSAGGETQYF.

This clonotype is classed as medium-sized. The chain is built from TRBV7-2 and TRBJ1-2; 9 bases agree with TRBD1. The CDR3 sequence is 15 residues long. Germline V gives CDR1 SGHTA, CDR2 FQGNSA. J was trimmed by 5 bases and V by 0 bases; bases with no gene match: 4. In DNA, the CDR3 is TGTGCCAGCAGCTTAGCGGGACAGGGATTATATGGCTACACCTTC. This codes for CASSLAGQGLYGYTF.

As for this clonotype: One end of the junction fails to match germline, which may point to a read error. The chain employs TRBV29-1 and TRBJ2-1; D unclear. Per germline, CDR1 SQVTM and CDR2 ANQGSEA. CDR3 length equals 13 residues. In DNA form, the CDR3 reads TGCAGCGTTGAAGGTTCAGTTGCCAATAAGCAGTTCTTC. Translated: CSVEGSVANKQFF.

On this clonotype: One end of the junction fails to match germline, which may point to a read error. This chain uses TRBV6-2 or TRBV6-3 with TRBJ2-1, with 13 bases identical to TRBD2. The CDR3 is made up of 17 amino acids. In germline, CDR1 is MNHEY, CDR2 SVGEGT. The CDR3 here is CTSRPPPGTSGEPEQFF. CDR3 nucleotide sequence: TGTACCAGCAGACCACCCCCCGGGACTAGCGGGGAGCCTGAGCAGTTCTTC.

The V call is TRBV7-9, the J call TRBJ1-2; the D is unclear. Germline-derived CDR1 and CDR2 are SEHNR and FQNEAQ (reference sequence). CDR3 length: 12 amino acids. V was clipped by 5 bases and J by 8 bases, with 12 bases between them. In DNA form, the CDR3 reads TGTGCCAGCAGCCCGCTCGGATGGGGCTACACCTTC. Translated, it gives CASSPLGWGYTF. Combining the CDR3 with reference TRBV7-9 and TRBJ1-2 gives the whole variable domain DTGVSQNPRHKITKRGQNVTFRCDPISEHNRLYWYRQTLGQGPEFLTYFQNEAQLEKSRLLSDRFSAERPKGSFSTLEIQRTEQGDSAMYLCASSPLGWGYTFGSGTRLTVV.

This chain links TRBV11-2 with TRBJ2-7, with 12 bases aligning to TRBD2. V trimming: 5 bases; J trimming: 0 bases; junction bases outside the gene matches: 8. CDR1 and CDR2 (germline): SGHAT, FQNNGV. This CDR3 spans 17 amino acids. CDR3 nucleotides: TGTGCCAGCAGCCACCCCGTACTAGCGGGGGGCTCCTACGAGCAGTACTTC. Translating gives CASSHPVLAGGSYEQYF.

This clonotype was seen more than once but under ten times. J is TRBJ1-6 and V is TRBV7-3, with D unresolved. The germline gives CDR1 SGHTA, CDR2 FQGTGA. The CDR3 runs 14 residues. The V and J ends lost 6 bases and 7 bases respectively, with 13 bases between them. The CDR3 sequence: CASSKDNFNSPLHF. DNA of the CDR3: TGTGCCAGCAGTAAAGACAACTTCAATTCACCCCTCCACTTT.

Regarding this clonotype: Lacking the conserved final phenylalanine or tryptophan, this CDR3 likely reflects a read error. It is unclear where the CDR3 begins or ends on the DNA, so no DNA is shown, and the CDR3 is as TCRdb lists it. The chain links TRBV9 to TRBJ2-2; the table's D call TRBD1 went unverified against the DNA. The CDR3 has 16 amino acids, counting both end residues. Germline V CDR1 and CDR2: SGDLS, YYNGEE. The CDR3 reads CASSVGRGRNTGEQFV.

The table lists this clonotype with many counts. This chain uses TRBV19 with TRBJ1-1; D is uncertain. CDR3 length: 12 amino acids. Germline V CDR1 and CDR2: LNHDA, SQIVND (reference sequence). The V gene lost 3 bases and the J gene lost 6 bases, with 8 bases spanning the gap. DNA of the CDR3: TGTGCCAGTAGTATCCCGGGCGCTGAAGCTTTCTTT. Its protein is CASSIPGAEAFF. Full variable domain (outside the CDR3, taken from reference TRBV19 and TRBJ1-1): DGGITQSPKYLFRKEGQNVTLSCEQNLNHDAMYWYRQDPGQGLRLIYYSQIVNDFQKGDIAEGYSVSREKKESFPLTVTSAQKNPTAFYLCASSIPGAEAFFGQGTRLTVV.